Presented here are 16 T cell receptor beta chains from one specimen sequenced in a study of Ad26.COV2.S vaccination and SARS-CoV-2 variants. Treatment: roughly 18 received Ad26.COV2.S at low or high dose, single or two shots; about 5 received placebo; per-sample allocation not given. Samples analyzed were those drawn on day 63 after the first vaccine or placebo injection. Repertoires were generated with immunoSEQ multiplex PCR, while TCRdb's copy carries only in-frame clones and drops some. The sample lists approximately 360,000 clones, 83% occurring once. Specimen: peripheral blood, collected in a trial of Ad26.COV2.S vaccine versus placebo. The receptors come from a person between 18 and 59 years old who received the Ad26.COV2.S COVID-19 vaccine or a placebo.

For the CDR3, the DNA is TGCGCCAGCAGTGACCGGCTAGCGGGGCGTTCCTACGAGCAGTACTTC. This encodes CASSDRLAGRSYEQYF. The rearrangement joins TRBV10-1 to TRBJ2-7; 9 bases align to TRBD2. This CDR3 comprises 16 residues. Germline CDR1 is WNHNN and CDR2 is SYGVQD (reference sequence). V trimming: 3 bases; J trimming: 1 base; junction bases outside the gene matches: 7.

The chain links TRBV5-3 to TRBJ1-5; no clear D. TRBV5-3 belongs to the ORF category, with a function that is uncertain. This CDR3 region has 16 residues. Trimming shortened V by 1 base and J by 3 bases, and 14 bases separated the two germline ends. CDR3: CARSLIREEVNQPQHF. In DNA, the CDR3 is TGTGCCAGAAGCTTGATAAGAGAGGAGGTCAATCAGCCCCAGCATTTT.

V gene TRBV6-5 combines with J gene TRBJ2-1; 10 bases map to TRBD1. V shed 8 bases, J shed 6 bases, and the junction held 10 bases outside the gene matches. CDR1 is MNHEY, CDR2 SVGAGI, per germline. The CDR3 is 15 amino acids. Here the CDR3 DNA reads TGTGCCAGCTGGACAGGGGGTAAAGGAAGCAATGAGCAGTTCTTC. Amino acid sequence: CASWTGGKGSNEQFF.

The V gene is TRBV6-6, the J gene TRBJ1-1, with a possible D match to TRBD1 (5 bases). CDR1 is MNHNY and CDR2 is SVGAGI in the germline V gene (reference sequence). V was clipped by 3 bases and J by 1 base, with 12 bases between them. This CDR3 spans 15 amino acids. CDR3 nucleotide sequence: TGTGCCAGCAGTTATATCCAGGGACCGAACACTGAAGCTTTCTTT. This sequence encodes CASSYIQGPNTEAFF.

The V gene is TRBV7-9, the J gene TRBJ1-5; D perhaps matches TRBD1 (5 bases). Germline loops: CDR1 SEHNR, CDR2 FQNEAQ (reference sequence). This CDR3 has 15 residues. V dropped 1 base and J dropped 6 bases, with 13 bases sitting between them. In DNA, the CDR3 is TGTGCCAGCAGCTTAGTTGCTGGGGCGGCTCAGCCCCAGCATTTT. Amino acids: CASSLVAGAAQPQHF.

The J gene is TRBJ2-1, the V gene TRBV5-1; 11 bases line up with TRBD1. J was trimmed by 0 bases and V by 2 bases; bases with no gene match: 13. CDR3 size: 20 residues. The V gene's germline CDR1 is SGHRS and CDR2 YFSETQ. CDR3: CASSFTPGQGVQSSYNEQFF. As DNA, the CDR3 is TGCGCCAGCAGCTTCACACCGGGACAGGGGGTTCAGAGCTCCTACAATGAGCAGTTCTTC.

The chain combines TRBV6-5 with TRBJ1-4, with D uncertain. The germline gives CDR1 MNHEY, CDR2 SVGAGI. Trimming took 6 bases from V and 7 from J, leaving 12 bases between them. CDR3 length: 13 amino acids. The CDR3 loop reads CASSGVDGEKLFF. The DNA of the CDR3 is TGTGCCAGCAGCGGGGTCGATGGTGAAAAACTGTTTTTT.

This clone turned up a few times. The V and J genes are TRBV27 and TRBJ1-5; TRBD1 matches at 7 bases. The length of the CDR3 is 14 residues. V shed 8 bases, J shed 4 bases, and the junction held 8 bases outside the gene matches. CDR1 and CDR2 (germline): MNHEY, SMNVEV (reference sequence). The CDR3 nucleotides are TGTGCCAGCGTGACAGGGTTTGGGAATCAGCCCCAGCATTTT. It yields the protein CASVTGFGNQPQHF.

This chain connects TRBV2 to TRBJ2-2; 7 positions match TRBD1. The CDR3 is made up of 15 amino acids. Germline loops: CDR1 SNHLY, CDR2 FYNNEI. The V segment lost 9 bases and the J segment 3 bases; nucleotides outside the gene matches: 10. CDR3 protein: CASKDRFFDTGELFF. The CDR3 region has the DNA TGTGCCAGTAAGGACAGGTTCTTCGACACCGGGGAGCTGTTTTTT.

The CDR3 loop reads CASSLGLAGRPQYF. CDR3 in DNA: TGTGCCAGCAGCTTGGGACTAGCGGGAAGGCCTCAGTACTTC. The chain is built from TRBV5-6 and TRBJ2-7, with 11 bases matching TRBD2. The CDR3 has 14 residues. V was clipped by 0 bases and J by 10 bases; unmatched bases: 6. CDR1 is SGHDT and CDR2 is YYEEEE in the germline V gene.

The rearrangement links TRBV27 to TRBJ1-4, with D uncertain. The CDR3 loop spans 14 amino acids. Germline lookup yields CDR1 MNHEY and CDR2 SMNVEV (reference sequence). V lost 5 bases and J 3 bases, leaving 10 bases between the germline ends. The CDR3 bases are TGTGCCAGCAGTCTCCCCGGGGCTAATGAAAAACTGTTTTTT. Encoded protein: CASSLPGANEKLFF.

The gene calls are TRBV18 and TRBJ1-2, with 7 bases aligning to TRBD1. The V gene end was trimmed by 2 bases and the J gene end by 6 bases; junction bases not matched to a gene: 3. Germline V gives CDR1 KGHSH, CDR2 LQKENI. CDR3 length: 13 amino acids. CDR3 coding DNA: TGTGCCAGCTCACCAGACAGGGAGAATGGCTACACCTTC. Protein sequence: CASSPDRENGYTF.

This chain joins TRBV18 and TRBJ1-6; 8 bases line up with TRBD1. V gave up 3 bases and J gave up 9 bases; unmatched junction bases: 4. Germline-derived CDR1 and CDR2 are KGHSH and LQKENI. The CDR3 extends over 14 amino acids. In DNA form, the CDR3 reads TGTGCCAGCTCACCCGGACAGGGCGGTTCACCCCTCCACTTT. This codes for CASSPGQGGSPLHF.

The V call is TRBV12-5, the J call TRBJ2-5; 7 bases fit TRBD2. This CDR3 is 14 amino acids long. V lost 6 bases, J lost 4 bases, and 8 bases stayed unmatched. CDR1 and CDR2 (germline): LGHNT, FRNRAP. CDR3 nucleotide sequence: TGTGCTAGTGGCCGTCCCCCGGGGGGAGAGACCCAGTACTTC. It encodes CASGRPPGGETQYF.

The V gene is TRBV19, the J gene TRBJ2-1, with D tentatively TRBD2 (7 bases). The CDR3 has 16 residues. Germline assignment: CDR1 LNHDA and CDR2 SQIVND (reference sequence). Trimming took off 3 bases at V and 3 bases at J, with 15 bases between the two ends. CDR3 sequence (DNA): TGTGCCAGTAGTATGGTAGGGGGAGGGGGCTACAATGAGCAGTTCTTC. Its translation is CASSMVGGGGYNEQFF.

The chain carries TRBV12-5 and TRBJ2-1, with 10 bases matching TRBD1. Germline lookup yields CDR1 LGHNT and CDR2 FRNRAP. Trimming cost V 3 bases and J 7 bases; bases outside gene matches: 3. The CDR3 is made up of 14 amino acids. The CDR3 DNA reads as TGTGCTAGTGGTTTCGGGACAGGGGTGAATGAGCAGTTCTTC. The encoded protein is CASGFGTGVNEQFF.